This T cell receptor beta chain was retrieved from a study of shared clonotypes between healthy human individuals. Investigators spread the genomic DNA of each subset evenly over several immunoSEQ plates. Produced via immunoSEQ multiplex PCR; TCRdb's table is partial and in-frame only. The sample gives approximately 2,000,000 clones, around 93% of which show up once; under 2% is in the top ten. The CDR3 runs to 17 residues. Germline-derived CDR1 and CDR2 are SEHNR and FQNEAQ (reference sequence). With 5 bases clipped from V and 7 bases from J, the junction kept 15 bases outside the gene matches. As defined, naive CD8 cells were CD45RO-negative and positively selected for CCR7, with terminally differentiated effector memory CD45RA+ cells excluded. Every donor, a Caucasian adult, lived in Nashville, Tennessee.

The sample comprised naive CD8+ T cells from PBMCs. J is TRBJ2-1 and V is TRBV7-9, with 9 bases that match TRBD2. The receptor was derived from a man between 18 and 29 years old in good health. Some clones in this sample may be carry-over from other donors' samples. As DNA, the CDR3 is TGTGCCAGCAGCCCCCGGACTAGCGTCCCAGAGGGGAATGAGCAGTTCTTC. It is translated as CASSPRTSVPEGNEQFF.